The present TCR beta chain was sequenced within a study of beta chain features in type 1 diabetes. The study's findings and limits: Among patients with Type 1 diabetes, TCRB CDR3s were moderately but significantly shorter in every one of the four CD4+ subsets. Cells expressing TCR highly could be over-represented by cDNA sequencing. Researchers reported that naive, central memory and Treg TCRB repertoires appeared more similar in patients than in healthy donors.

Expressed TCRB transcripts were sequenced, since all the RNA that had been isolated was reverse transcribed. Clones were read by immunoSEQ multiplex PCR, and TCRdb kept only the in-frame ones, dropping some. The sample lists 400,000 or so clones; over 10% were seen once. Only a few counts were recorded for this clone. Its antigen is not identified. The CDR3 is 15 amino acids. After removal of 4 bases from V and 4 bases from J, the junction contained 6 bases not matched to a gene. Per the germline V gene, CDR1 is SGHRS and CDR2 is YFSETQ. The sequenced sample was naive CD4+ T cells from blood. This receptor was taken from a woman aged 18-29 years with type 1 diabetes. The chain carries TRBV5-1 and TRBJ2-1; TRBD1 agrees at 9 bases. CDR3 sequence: CASSPGDREYNEQFF. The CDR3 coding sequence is TGCGCCAGCAGCCCGGGGGACAGGGAATACAATGAGCAGTTCTTC.